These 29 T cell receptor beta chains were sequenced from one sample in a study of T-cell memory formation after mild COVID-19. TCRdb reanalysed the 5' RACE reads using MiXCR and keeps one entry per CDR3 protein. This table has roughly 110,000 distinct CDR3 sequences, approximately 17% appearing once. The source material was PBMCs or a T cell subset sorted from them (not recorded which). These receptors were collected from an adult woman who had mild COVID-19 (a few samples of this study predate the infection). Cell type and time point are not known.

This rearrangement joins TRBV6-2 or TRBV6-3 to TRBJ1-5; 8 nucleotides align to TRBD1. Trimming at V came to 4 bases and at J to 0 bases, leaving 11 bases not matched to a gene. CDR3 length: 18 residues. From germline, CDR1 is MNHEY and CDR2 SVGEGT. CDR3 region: CASSSPDRADYSNQPQHF. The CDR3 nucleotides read TGTGCCAGCAGTTCCCCGGACAGGGCCGATTATAGCAATCAGCCCCAGCATTTT.

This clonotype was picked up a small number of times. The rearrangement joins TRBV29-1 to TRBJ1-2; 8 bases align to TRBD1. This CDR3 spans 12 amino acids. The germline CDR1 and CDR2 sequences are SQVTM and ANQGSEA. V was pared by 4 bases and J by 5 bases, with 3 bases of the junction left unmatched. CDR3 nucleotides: TGCAGCGTTGGACAGGGGAGTTATGGCTACACCTTC. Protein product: CSVGQGSYGYTF.

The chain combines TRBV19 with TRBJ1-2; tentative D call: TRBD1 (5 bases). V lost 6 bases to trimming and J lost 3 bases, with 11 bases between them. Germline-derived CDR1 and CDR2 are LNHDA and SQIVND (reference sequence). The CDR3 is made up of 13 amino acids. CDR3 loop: CASRIAGDYGYTF. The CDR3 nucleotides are TGTGCCAGTAGGATCGCGGGGGACTATGGCTACACCTTC.

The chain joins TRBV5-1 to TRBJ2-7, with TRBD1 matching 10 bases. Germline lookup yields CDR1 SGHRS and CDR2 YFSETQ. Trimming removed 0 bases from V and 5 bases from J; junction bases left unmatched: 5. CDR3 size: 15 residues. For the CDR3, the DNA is TGCGCCAGCAGCTTGGGGACAGGGGGTGAGGACGAGCAGTACTTC. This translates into CASSLGTGGEDEQYF.

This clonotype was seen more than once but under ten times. CDR3 in DNA: TGTGCCAGCAGCGACAGTCGGACAGGGTTCATCTATGGCTACACCTTC. This codes for CASSDSRTGFIYGYTF. The rearrangement uses TRBV12-3 or TRBV12-4 and TRBJ1-2; 8 bases agree with TRBD1. CDR3 size: 16 residues. V was pared by 6 bases and J by 4 bases, with 13 bases of the junction left unmatched.

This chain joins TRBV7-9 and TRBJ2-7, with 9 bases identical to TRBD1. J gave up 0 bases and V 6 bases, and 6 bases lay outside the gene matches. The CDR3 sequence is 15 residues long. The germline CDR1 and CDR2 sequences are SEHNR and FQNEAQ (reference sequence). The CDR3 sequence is CASSSGQGASYEQYF. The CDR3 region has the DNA TGTGCCAGCAGTTCGGGACAGGGCGCCTCCTACGAGCAGTACTTC.

DNA for the CDR3: TGTGCCAGCAGCTTTGCGGACCCGGGACTAGTCATTGAGCAGTACTTC. Protein product: CASSFADPGLVIEQYF. The gene calls are TRBV5-5 and TRBJ2-7; 8 nucleotides match TRBD2. The junction had 14 bases not matched to a gene; V was cut back by 2 bases and J by 7 bases. The CDR3 spans 16 residues. CDR1 is SGHKS, CDR2 YYEKEE, per germline (reference sequence).

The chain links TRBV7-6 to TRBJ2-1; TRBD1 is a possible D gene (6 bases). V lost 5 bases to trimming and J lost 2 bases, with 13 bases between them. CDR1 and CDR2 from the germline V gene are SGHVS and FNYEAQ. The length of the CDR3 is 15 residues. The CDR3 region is CASSKGSGAYNEQFF. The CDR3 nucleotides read TGTGCCAGCAGCAAGGGGTCAGGGGCCTACAATGAGCAGTTCTTC. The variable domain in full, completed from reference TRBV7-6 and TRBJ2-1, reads GAGVSQSPRYKVTKRGQDVALRCDPISGHVSLYWYRQALGQGPEFLTYFNYEAQQDKSGLPNDRFSAERPEGSISTLTIQRTEQRDSAMYRCASSKGSGAYNEQFFGPGTRLTVL.

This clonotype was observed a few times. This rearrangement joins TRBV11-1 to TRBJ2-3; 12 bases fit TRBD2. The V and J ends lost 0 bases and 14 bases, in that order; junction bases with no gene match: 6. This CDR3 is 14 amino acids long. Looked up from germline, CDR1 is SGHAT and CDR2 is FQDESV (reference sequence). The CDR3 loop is CASSLAPSGRAMYF. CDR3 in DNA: TGTGCCAGCAGCTTAGCCCCTAGCGGGAGGGCCATGTATTTT.

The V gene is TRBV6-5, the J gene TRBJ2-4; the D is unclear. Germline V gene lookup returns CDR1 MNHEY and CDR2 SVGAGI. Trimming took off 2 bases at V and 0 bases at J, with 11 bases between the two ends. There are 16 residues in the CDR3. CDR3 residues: CASSYGANLAKNIQYF. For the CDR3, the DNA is TGTGCCAGCAGTTACGGCGCAAATCTAGCCAAAAACATTCAGTACTTC.

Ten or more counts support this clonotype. The CDR3 loop reads CASKGAGNNNEQFF. The CDR3 DNA follows: TGTGCCAGCAAAGGGGCCGGGAACAACAATGAGCAGTTCTTC. This chain joins TRBV7-9 and TRBJ2-1; D is tentatively TRBD1 or TRBD2 (5 bases each). This CDR3 spans 14 amino acids. V was clipped by 7 bases and J by 5 bases, with 15 bases between them. Per germline, CDR1 SEHNR and CDR2 FQNEAQ (reference sequence).

The CDR3 reads CASSQESTGVQPQHF. CDR3 sequence (DNA): TGCGCCAGCAGCCAAGAGAGCACAGGGGTTCAGCCCCAGCATTTT. The V call is TRBV4-3, the J call TRBJ1-5; TRBD1 matches 7 bases. V gave up 0 bases and J gave up 6 bases; unmatched junction bases: 5. CDR3 size: 15 residues. Looked up from germline, CDR1 is LGHNA and CDR2 is YSLEER.

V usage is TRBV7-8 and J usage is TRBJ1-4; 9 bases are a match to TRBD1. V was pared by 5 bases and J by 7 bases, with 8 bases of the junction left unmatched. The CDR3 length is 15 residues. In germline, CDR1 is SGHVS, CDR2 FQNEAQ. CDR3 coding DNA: TGTGCCAGCAGCCTCCAGACAGGGGGGGGTGAAAAACTGTTTTTT. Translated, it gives CASSLQTGGGEKLFF.

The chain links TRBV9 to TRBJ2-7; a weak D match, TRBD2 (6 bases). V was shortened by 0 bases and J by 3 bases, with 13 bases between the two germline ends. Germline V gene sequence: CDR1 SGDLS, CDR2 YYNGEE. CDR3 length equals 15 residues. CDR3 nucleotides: TGTGCCAGCAGCGTAGGGGAAGCGGGTGGCTACGAGCAGTACTTC. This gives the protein CASSVGEAGGYEQYF.

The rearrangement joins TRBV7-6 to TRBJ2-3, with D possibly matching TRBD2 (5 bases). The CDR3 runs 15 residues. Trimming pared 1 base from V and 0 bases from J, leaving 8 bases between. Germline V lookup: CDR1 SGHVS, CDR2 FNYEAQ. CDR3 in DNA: TGTGCCAGCAGCTTAGGGCCGGGGAGCACAGATACGCAGTATTTT. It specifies CASSLGPGSTDTQYF.

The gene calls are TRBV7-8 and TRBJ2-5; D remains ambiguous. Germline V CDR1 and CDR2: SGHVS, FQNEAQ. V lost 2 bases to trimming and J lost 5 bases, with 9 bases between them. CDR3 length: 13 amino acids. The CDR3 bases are TGTGCCAGCAGCTTATGGAGAGCGGAGACCCAGTACTTC. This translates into CASSLWRAETQYF.

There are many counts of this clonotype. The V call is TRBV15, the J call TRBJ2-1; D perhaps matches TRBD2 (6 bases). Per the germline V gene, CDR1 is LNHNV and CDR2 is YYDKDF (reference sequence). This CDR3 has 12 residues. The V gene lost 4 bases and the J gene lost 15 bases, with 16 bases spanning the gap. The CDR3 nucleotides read TGTGCCACCAGCATGACTAGGGACTTCCCGTTCTTC. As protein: CATSMTRDFPFF.

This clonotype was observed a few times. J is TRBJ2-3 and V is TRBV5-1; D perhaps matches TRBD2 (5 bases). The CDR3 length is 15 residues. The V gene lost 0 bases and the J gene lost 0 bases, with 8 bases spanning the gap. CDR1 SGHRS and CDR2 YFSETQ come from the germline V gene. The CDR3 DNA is TGCGCCAGCAGCTTGGTGGGGAGTAGCACAGATACGCAGTATTTT. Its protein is CASSLVGSSTDTQYF.

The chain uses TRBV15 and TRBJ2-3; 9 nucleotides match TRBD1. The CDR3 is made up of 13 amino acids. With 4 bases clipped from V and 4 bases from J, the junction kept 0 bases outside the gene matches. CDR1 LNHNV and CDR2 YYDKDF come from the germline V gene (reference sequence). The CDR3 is CATSNRGPDTQYF. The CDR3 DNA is TGTGCCACCAGCAACAGGGGGCCAGATACGCAGTATTTT.

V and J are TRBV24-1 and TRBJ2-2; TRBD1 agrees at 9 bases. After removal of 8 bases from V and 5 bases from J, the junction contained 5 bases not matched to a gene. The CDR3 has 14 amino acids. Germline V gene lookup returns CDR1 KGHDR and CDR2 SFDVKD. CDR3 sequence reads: CATNGDRATGELFF. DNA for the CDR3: TGTGCCACCAATGGGGACAGGGCAACCGGGGAGCTGTTTTTT.

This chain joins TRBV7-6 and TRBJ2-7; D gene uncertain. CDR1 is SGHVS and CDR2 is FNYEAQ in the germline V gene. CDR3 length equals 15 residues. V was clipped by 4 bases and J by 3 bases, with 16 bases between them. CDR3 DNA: TGTGCCAGCAGCTCCCTTGGCAGTTTCTTCTACGAGCAGTACTTC. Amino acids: CASSSLGSFFYEQYF.

The CDR3 region has the DNA TGTGCCAGCAGACCGGGCCCAGGGGTCTACAATGAGCAGTTCTTC. As protein: CASRPGPGVYNEQFF. This chain connects TRBV11-2 to TRBJ2-1; D may be TRBD1 (6 bases). Germline V gene data show CDR1 as SGHAT and CDR2 as FQNNGV. Trimming shortened V by 6 bases and J by 3 bases, and 15 bases separated the two germline ends. This CDR3 has 15 amino acids.

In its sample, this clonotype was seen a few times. The CDR3 loop is CASSQYGQNPTYEQYF. Written as DNA, the CDR3 is TGCGCCAGCAGCCAATACGGACAGAACCCCACCTACGAGCAGTACTTC. J is TRBJ2-7 and V is TRBV4-1; perhaps TRBD1 as D (6 bases). Trimming removed 2 bases at V and 2 bases at J, with 16 bases between. The length of the CDR3 is 16 residues. Germline CDR1 is MGHRA and CDR2 is YSYEKL.

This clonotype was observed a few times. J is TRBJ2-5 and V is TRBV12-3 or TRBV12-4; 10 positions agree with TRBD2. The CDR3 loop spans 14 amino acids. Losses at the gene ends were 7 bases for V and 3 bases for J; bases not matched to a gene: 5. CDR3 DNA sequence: TGTGCCAGCAAAACGGGACTAGCGAAAGAGACCCAGTACTTC. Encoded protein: CASKTGLAKETQYF.

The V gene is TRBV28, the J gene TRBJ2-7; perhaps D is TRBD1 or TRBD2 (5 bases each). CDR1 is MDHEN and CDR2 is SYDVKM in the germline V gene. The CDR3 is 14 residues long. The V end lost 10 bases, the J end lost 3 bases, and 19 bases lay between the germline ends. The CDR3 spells CATRGATPSYEQYF. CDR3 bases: TGTGCCACCCGGGGCGCCACCCCCAGCTACGAGCAGTACTTC. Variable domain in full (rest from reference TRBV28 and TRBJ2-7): DVKVTQSSRYLVKRTGEKVFLECVQDMDHENMFWYRQDPGLGLRLIYFSYDVKMKEKGDIPEGYSVSREKKERFSLILESASTNQTSMYLCATRGATPSYEQYFGPGTRLTVT.

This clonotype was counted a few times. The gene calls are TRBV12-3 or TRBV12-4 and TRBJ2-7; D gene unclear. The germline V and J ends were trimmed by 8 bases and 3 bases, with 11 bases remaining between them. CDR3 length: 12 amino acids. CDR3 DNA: TGTGCCAGCGGGTTATCCGACTACGAGCAGTACTTC. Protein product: CASGLSDYEQYF.

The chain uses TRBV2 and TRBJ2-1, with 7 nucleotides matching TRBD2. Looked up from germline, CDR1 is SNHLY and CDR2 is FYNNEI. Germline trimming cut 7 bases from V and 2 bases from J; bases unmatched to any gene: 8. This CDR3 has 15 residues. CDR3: CASILGGSAYNEQFF. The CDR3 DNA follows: TGTGCCAGCATCTTAGGCGGGAGTGCCTACAATGAGCAGTTCTTC.

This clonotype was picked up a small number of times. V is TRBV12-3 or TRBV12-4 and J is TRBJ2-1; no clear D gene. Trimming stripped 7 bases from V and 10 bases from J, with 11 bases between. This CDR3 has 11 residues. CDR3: CASTRAVEQFF. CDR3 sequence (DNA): TGTGCCAGCACCCGAGCCGTCGAGCAGTTCTTC.

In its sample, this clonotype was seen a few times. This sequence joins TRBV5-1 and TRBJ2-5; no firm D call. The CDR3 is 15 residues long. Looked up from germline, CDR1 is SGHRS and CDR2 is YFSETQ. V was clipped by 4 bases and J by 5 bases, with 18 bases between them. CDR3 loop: CASSPTDLGRETQYF. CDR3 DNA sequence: TGCGCCAGCAGCCCAACCGACTTAGGCCGGGAGACCCAGTACTTC.